The 6 T cell receptor beta chains given below trace back to one sample, sequenced in a study of CXCR3-negative and CXCR3-positive naive CD8 T cells. These receptors have no known antigen. General observations from the study: Researchers report that CXCR3-positive naive cells carry more hydrophobic TRB CDR3s than CXCR3-negative naive cells.

UMI labels and 5' RACE were used to prepare the TRB cDNA libraries. TCRdb re-called the 5' RACE reads and catalogs CDR3 proteins one per entry, DNA excluded. This table lists some 47,000 distinct CDR3 sequences. The specimen sequenced was naive CXCR3+ CD8+ T cells from blood. Subset here: CD45RO-CCR7+CD27+CD95- naive CD8+ T cells expressing CXCR3 (TNR3+). The receptor set was obtained from a human donor in good health. Some clones in this sample may be carry-over from other donors' samples.

The chain couples TRBV4-3 to TRBJ1-5. This CDR3 contains 14 residues. Germline V gene data show CDR1 as LGHNA and CDR2 as YSLEER. Here the CDR3 reads CASSHGVSGQPQHF.

J is TRBJ1-1 and V is TRBV20-1. This CDR3 region has 13 residues. Germline CDR1 DFQATT, CDR2 SNEGSKA (reference sequence). CDR3 amino acids: CSAYKGGNTEAFF.

This rearrangement joins TRBV6-6 to TRBJ2-5. CDR1 is MNHNY, CDR2 SVGAGI, per germline (reference sequence). The CDR3 runs to 12 residues. The CDR3: CASSYSFETQYF.

V is TRBV20-1 and J is TRBJ2-7; TCRdb returns TRBD1, unconfirmable since there is no DNA. Germline loops: CDR1 DFQATT, CDR2 SNEGSKA (reference sequence). This CDR3 contains 13 residues. This chain's CDR3 is CSAYDSGAYEQYF.

The chain is built from TRBV11-2 and TRBJ2-5; the TRBD1 assignment by TCRdb is unverifiable without DNA. CDR1 and CDR2 from the germline V gene are SGHAT and FQNNGV. This CDR3 spans 18 amino acids. CDR3: CASSFPPSDRVERETQYF.

V usage is TRBV27 and J usage is TRBJ1-1; the TCRdb call, TRBD1, lacks DNA for checking. The CDR3 covers 19 residues. The V gene's germline CDR1 is MNHEY and CDR2 SMNVEV (reference sequence). CDR3 region: CASTPYIGLYSAGYTEAFF.